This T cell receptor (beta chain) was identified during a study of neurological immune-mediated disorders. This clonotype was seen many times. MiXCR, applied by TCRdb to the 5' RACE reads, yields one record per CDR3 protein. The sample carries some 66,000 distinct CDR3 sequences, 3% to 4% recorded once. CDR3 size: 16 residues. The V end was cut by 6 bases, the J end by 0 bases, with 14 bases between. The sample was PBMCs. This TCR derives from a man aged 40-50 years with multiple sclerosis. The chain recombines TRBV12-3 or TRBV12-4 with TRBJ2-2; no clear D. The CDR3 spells CASSRHGGSNTGELFF. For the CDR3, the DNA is TGTGCCAGCAGCCGACATGGCGGTTCGAACACCGGGGAGCTGTTTTTT.